These T cell receptor beta chains were read from a single sample in a study of blood T cells in healthy people across ages. TCRdb re-derived calls from the 5' RACE reads in MiXCR, one entry per CDR3 protein. Of 1.5 million to 2 million distinct CDR3 sequences in the sample, approximately 40% are singletons; the top ten hold roughly 23%. Sequences were obtained from blood. These receptors all come from a human donor in good health. Both conserved end residues are trimmed from each CDR3. The D gene is left open where the match is weak. Where a row states a size, it is once, few, many or the class of an expanded clone; other rows omit it.

NA	many	TRBV6-1	ASVRDRSSYNSPLH
TRBD1	NA	TRBV10-3	AISVQGEAEAF
TRBD2	few	TRBV11-1	ASSLELAGANNEQF
NA	few	TRBV20-1	SARTGRDTEAF
NA	NA	TRBV29-1	SVERSAYEQY
NA	few	TRBV7-3	ASSLNGFAYNEQF
NA	few	TRBV4-1	ASSPRELSNYGYT
NA	NA	TRBV7-8	ASSLRSRFMEPQH
NA	NA	TRBV6-4	ASRNGQDYGYT
NA	few	TRBV15	ATSRKTGSSSYEQY
NA	NA	TRBV18	ASSRAREGNSPLH
TRBD1	NA	TRBV15	ATSRIRTGGNSGQY
NA	NA	TRBV9	ASSVGGGAYNERF
NA	NA	TRBV4-2	ASSLISSGTSETQY
NA	few	TRBV29-1	SVVSGGVQADTQY
TRBD1	few	TRBV6-5	ASTTGTGRTNYGYT
TRBD1	NA	TRBV29-1	SFGPGQASPSGYT
NA	many	TRBV7-2	ASSSPFYGYT
TRBD2	once	TRBV12-3/TRBV12-4	ASSPLTSRAGHEQY
TRBD1	NA	TRBV20-1	SAPPRQGNAREQY
NA	NA	TRBV6-6	ASSADRRTF
NA	NA	TRBV6-5	ASNDQNTGELF
TRBD1	few	TRBV11-2	ASSSSLGQEASPGANVLT
TRBD1	NA	TRBV6-2/TRBV6-3	ASSYSLFGTGDNEQF
TRBD2	few	TRBV5-6	ASSLGGLAGVYEQY
NA	NA	TRBV4-3	ASSQDHSFSGDDGYT
NA	NA	TRBV15	AAKGHGVHSYEQY
NA	few	TRBV15	ATSNTRSTDTQY
NA	few	TRBV3-1	ASSPQGGQAGYT
NA	few	TRBV5-1	ASSLQVNGEQF
NA	NA	TRBV6-5	ASSYAGKTYNEQY
NA	NA	TRBV5-5	ASSANPGQNYGYT
NA	NA	TRBV20-1	SASGGVQVNEQY
NA	NA	TRBV4-1	ASNQGSGANVLT
NA	NA	TRBV27	ASRGGTLQETQY
NA	NA	TRBV28	ASSYRTGTRSGANVLT
TRBD1	few	TRBV7-2	ASSGQGGSWGYT